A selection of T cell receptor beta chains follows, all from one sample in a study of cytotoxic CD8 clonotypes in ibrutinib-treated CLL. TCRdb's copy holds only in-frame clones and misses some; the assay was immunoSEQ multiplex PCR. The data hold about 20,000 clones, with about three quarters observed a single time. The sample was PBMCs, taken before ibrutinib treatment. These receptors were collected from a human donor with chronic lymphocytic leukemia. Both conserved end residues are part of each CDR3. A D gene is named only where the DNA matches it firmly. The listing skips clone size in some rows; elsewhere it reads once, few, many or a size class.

TGTGCCAGCAGTCCTGGACTAGCGGGATCCGGCGGGGAGCTGTTTTTT CASSPGLAGSGGELFF TRBJ2-2 TRBD2 NA TRBV5-5
TGTGCCAGCAGTTACTTGACGGCGACCCTCTTCAATGAGCAGTTCTTC CASSYLTATLFNEQFF TRBJ2-1 NA NA TRBV6-6
TGTGCCAGCAGCTTGGCCGGAAGGAAGGACCAGCCCCAGCATTTT CASSLAGRKDQPQHF TRBJ1-5 NA NA TRBV5-6
TGTGCCGAGAAAAGGGGGCCCACAGGCGGGAGCAATCAGCCCCAGCATTTT CAEKRGPTGGSNQPQHF TRBJ1-5 TRBD1 NA TRBV7-9
TGTGCCAGCAGCTTGTTCCAGGGATCGGATTCACCCCTCCACTTT CASSLFQGSDSPLHF TRBJ1-6 NA NA TRBV5-4
TGCGCCAGCAGCTTGGAGGCAGGCTCTGGAAACACCATATATTTT CASSLEAGSGNTIYF TRBJ1-3 NA NA TRBV5-1
TGTGCCAGCAGCCCCACAGATACGCAGTATTTT CASSPTDTQYF TRBJ2-3 NA NA TRBV7-4
TGTGCCAGCAGCCAAGATGCGCGCACAGATACGCAGTATTTT CASSQDARTDTQYF TRBJ2-3 NA NA TRBV4-2
TGTGCCAGCAATATTCAGGGGGCTGAGTTACTGTTTTTT CASNIQGAELLFF TRBJ1-4 TRBD1 NA TRBV28
TGTGCCACCAGCAGCTTCTACGTATTCAACGACAATGAGCAGTTCTTC CATSSFYVFNDNEQFF TRBJ2-1 NA NA TRBV15
TGTGCCAGCAGCCTTGCACTATGGACCAAAAACATTCAGTACTTC CASSLALWTKNIQYF TRBJ2-4 NA NA TRBV7-8
TGTGCCAGCTCACCGGACAGGGGGAACTATGAGCAGTTCTTC CASSPDRGNYEQFF TRBJ2-1 TRBD1 NA TRBV18
TGTGCCAGCTCACCACCGGGACAGGGGTGGTACGAGCAGTACTTC CASSPPGQGWYEQYF TRBJ2-7 TRBD1 NA TRBV18
TGCGCCAGCAGAACTACCTTCTCCTACGAGCAGTACTTC CASRTTFSYEQYF TRBJ2-7 NA NA TRBV10-1
TGCGCCAGCAGCTTGGTAGCTAGCGGGCTTCAAGGAAACGAGCAGTACTTC CASSLVASGLQGNEQYF TRBJ2-7 TRBD2 once TRBV5-1
TGTGCCTGGATCCCGAAGGCTGGAAACACCATATATTTT CAWIPKAGNTIYF TRBJ1-3 NA NA TRBV30
TGCGCCAGCAGGTCGGCACGGGACAGGGGGAACAATGAGCAGTTCTTC CASRSARDRGNNEQFF TRBJ2-1 TRBD1 NA TRBV5-1
TGTGCCAGCAGCTGGACAGGACAAGAGACCCAGTACTTC CASSWTGQETQYF TRBJ2-5 TRBD1 NA TRBV7-8
TGCGCCAGCAGCCCCTCGATCGGACTAGCGGGATGGGGGTTCTCCGGGGAGCTGTTTTTT CASSPSIGLAGWGFSGELFF TRBJ2-2 TRBD2 NA TRBV4-3
TGTGCCAGCAGTTTACGGGGAACCGGAAACACCATATATTTT CASSLRGTGNTIYF TRBJ1-3 NA NA TRBV27
TGCGCCAGTGAGCCCACACTAGCGGGAGACGTGACCCAGTACTTC CASEPTLAGDVTQYF TRBJ2-5 TRBD2 NA TRBV10-2
TGTGCCAGCAGCTTGGGACAGGGTAGAGAGCAGTACTTC CASSLGQGREQYF TRBJ2-7 TRBD1 NA TRBV13
TGTGCCACCGGAAAGGTAGCCGGGGAGCTGTTTTTT CATGKVAGELFF TRBJ2-2 NA NA TRBV6-1
TGTGCCAGCAGCTTAACGTTTGAGCAGTCTAAAGGGACCCAGTACTTC CASSLTFEQSKGTQYF TRBJ2-5 NA NA TRBV7-2
TGTGCCAGCTCACCCCCACAGGGGCCCCAGCATTTT CASSPPQGPQHF TRBJ1-5 NA few TRBV18
TGCGCCAGCAGCCAAGTATTGCGGACTTGGGATGAGCAGTTCTTC CASSQVLRTWDEQFF TRBJ2-1 NA few TRBV4-1
TGTGCCAGCAGCTTAACGACAGTTACTAGCTCTGAAGCTTTCTTT CASSLTTVTSSEAFF TRBJ1-1 NA NA TRBV7-3
TGTGCCAGCAGTGAAGAGGGCGGGAGGCTGGCCGGGGAGCTGTTTTTT CASSEEGGRLAGELFF TRBJ2-2 TRBD2 NA TRBV2
TGTGCCAGTAGGGGGACACACCACTTGAACACCGGGGAGCTGTTTTTT CASRGTHHLNTGELFF TRBJ2-2 NA NA TRBV19
TGCGCCAGCAGCTTGGCCAGCACAGGGATCTCTGGAAACACCATATATTTT CASSLASTGISGNTIYF TRBJ1-3 NA once TRBV5-1
TGTGCCAGCAGCCAAATCGGGAAAAGAGATCAGCCCCAGCATTTT CASSQIGKRDQPQHF TRBJ1-5 NA few TRBV7-9
TGTGCCAGCAGTGAAGCGGACAGGGGAGACGAGCAGTACTTC CASSEADRGDEQYF TRBJ2-7 TRBD1 few TRBV6-1
TGTGCCAGCCTAGGGACCCGCTACGAGCAGTACTTC CASLGTRYEQYF TRBJ2-7 NA NA TRBV6-5
TGTGCCAGCTCAGGAGAAACAGGGGTCGATCAGCCCCAGCATTTT CASSGETGVDQPQHF TRBJ1-5 TRBD1 NA TRBV18
TGTGCCAGCAGCCCCAGCGGCACATGGGGAGAGACCCAGTACTTC CASSPSGTWGETQYF TRBJ2-5 NA medium-sized TRBV7-3
TGTGCCAGCAGTTTAAACGGGGCTAGCGGCACAGATACGCAGTATTTT CASSLNGASGTDTQYF TRBJ2-3 NA few TRBV28
TGTGCCAGCAGCGAGGCCCTTTCGGCCCGGGTCGGCAATGAGCAGTTCTTC CASSEALSARVGNEQFF TRBJ2-1 NA NA TRBV9
TGTGCCAGTAGGGACAGGGCGATCTATGGCTACACCTTC CASRDRAIYGYTF TRBJ1-2 TRBD1 NA TRBV19
TGTGCCAGCAGCTTAGCGGGGGCGCGTGATGGCTACACCTTC CASSLAGARDGYTF TRBJ1-2 NA NA TRBV7-9
TGCGCCAGCAGCTTGGTTTCGGGGGGAACAGATACGCAGTATTTT CASSLVSGGTDTQYF TRBJ2-3 TRBD2 NA TRBV5-1
TGTGCCAGCAGCTTTGGCTCAGGGATTTCGGAGACCCAGTACTTC CASSFGSGISETQYF TRBJ2-5 NA NA TRBV5-4
TGTGCCTGGAGTTTGGAGCCTGCCTATAATTCACCCCTCCACTTT CAWSLEPAYNSPLHF TRBJ1-6 NA NA TRBV30
TGTGCCAGCAGCCTGACAGAAAACACTGAAGCTTTCTTT CASSLTENTEAFF TRBJ1-1 NA NA TRBV7-9
TGTGCCAGCAGCTTTAAGAGACAGGGTGTCGAGCAGTACTTC CASSFKRQGVEQYF TRBJ2-7 TRBD1 NA TRBV7-2
TGTGCCAGCAGCTTAAGGATAATTAACTATGGCTACACCTTC CASSLRIINYGYTF TRBJ1-2 NA once TRBV7-9
TGTGCCAGTAGTGATCGGCTGAACACTGAAGCTTTCTTT CASSDRLNTEAFF TRBJ1-1 NA NA TRBV19
TGTGCCAGCAATCGGGTTGAGTTTCAGCCCCAGCATTTT CASNRVEFQPQHF TRBJ1-5 NA NA TRBV2
TGCGCCAGCGGCCAGACTAGCGGGGACAACACCGGGGAGCTGTTTTTT CASGQTSGDNTGELFF TRBJ2-2 TRBD2 NA TRBV5-1
TGTGCCAGCAGCTTTGGCAGGCTGAACACTGAAGCTTTCTTT CASSFGRLNTEAFF TRBJ1-1 NA NA TRBV7-8
TGTGCCAGCACATACGGACAGGGCGGAGATGAAAAACTGTTTTTT CASTYGQGGDEKLFF TRBJ1-4 TRBD1 NA TRBV6-1
TGTGCCAGCAGTTTATCCTTTCTAGCGGGAGCGGACGGGGAGCTGTTTTTT CASSLSFLAGADGELFF TRBJ2-2 TRBD2 NA TRBV27
TGTGCCTGGAGTCGAGGGTTAGAGGAGACCCAGTACTTC CAWSRGLEETQYF TRBJ2-5 NA NA TRBV30
TGTGCCAGTACTGGAGGCCTAACGGACACTGAAGCTTTCTTT CASTGGLTDTEAFF TRBJ1-1 NA NA TRBV19
TGTGCCTGGAGGACTGTTAGGGTATCCTACGAGCAGTACTTC CAWRTVRVSYEQYF TRBJ2-7 NA once TRBV30
TGCGCCAGCAGGGACAGCTCTAACTATGGCTACACCTTC CASRDSSNYGYTF TRBJ1-2 NA few TRBV10-2